A selection of T cell receptor beta chains follows, all from one sample in a study of control samples from healthy donors and cancer patients. Generated by immunoSEQ multiplex PCR, the TCRdb table keeps only in-frame clones and is missing some. Of roughly 50,000 clones detected, just over 90% appear once; the ten largest clones hold approximately 0.8%. Sequencing used PBMCs. The source of these receptors is a young man with colorectal cancer. CDR3s include the opening cysteine and the closing phenylalanine or tryptophan. The D gene is left open where the match is weak. Clone size appears in some rows only: once, few, many, or a class for an expanded clone.

TRBJ1-1 TRBV19 - - TGTGCCAGTAGTCTAGGGGGGGGGAGTGTCATGAACACTGAAGCTTTCTTT CASSLGGGSVMNTEAFF
TRBJ2-2 TRBV9 - - TGTGCCAGCAGCCCCTCACTTCCAGGGTCCGAGGAGCTGTTTTTT CASSPSLPGSEELFF
TRBJ2-1 TRBV4-1 - - TGCGCCAGCAGCCAAGCCGGGGATGAGCAGTTCTTC CASSQAGDEQFF
TRBJ2-7 TRBV6-5 - - TGTGCCAGCAGTTACCCCGGGACCTACGAGCAGTACTTC CASSYPGTYEQYF
TRBJ2-7 TRBV4-1 once - TGCGCCAGCAGCCAAGAGGTCAGCGCAAGCTCCTACGAGCAGTACTTC CASSQEVSASSYEQYF
TRBJ2-5 TRBV10-1 - - TGCGCCAGCAGCGAACAGGGAGGAAAGACCCAGTACTTC CASSEQGGKTQYF
TRBJ1-1 TRBV27 - TRBD1 TGTGCCAGCAGTCTTCTATCGACAGGGCTAGGGAACACTGAAGCTTTCTTT CASSLLSTGLGNTEAFF
TRBJ2-3 TRBV4-1 - TRBD1 TGCGCCAGCAGCCAAGAGACAGGGGGTACAGATACGCAGTATTTT CASSQETGGTDTQYF
TRBJ1-6 TRBV11-2 - TRBD1 TGTGCCAGCAGCTTATGGGACAGGGGGTATTCACCCCTCCACTTT CASSLWDRGYSPLHF
TRBJ2-3 TRBV7-6 - - TGTGCCAGCAGCTTAGTAGACGGGGATACGCAGTATTTT CASSLVDGDTQYF
TRBJ2-7 TRBV4-2 - TRBD1 TGTGCCAGCAGCCTCCGGGACAGGGGCACTGCTCTTCCTTACGAGCAGTACTTC CASSLRDRGTALPYEQYF
TRBJ1-2 TRBV29-1 - TRBD1 TGCAGCGACGTACAGGGGGCGCGGGATGGCTACACCTTC CSDVQGARDGYTF
TRBJ1-1 TRBV19 - - TGTGCCAGTAGTATTTTTTTCGGGGGCACTGAAGCTTTCTTT CASSIFFGGTEAFF
TRBJ2-1 TRBV11-2 - TRBD1 TGTGCCAGCAGCACAGGGGTTGGCTCCTACAATGAGCAGTTCTTC CASSTGVGSYNEQFF
TRBJ2-2 TRBV2 - - TGTGCCAGCAAAGTCCACCCCACCGGGGAGCTGTTTTTT CASKVHPTGELFF
TRBJ2-7 TRBV30 - - TGTGCCTGGAAATCGGCGTTCTACGAGCAGTACTTC CAWKSAFYEQYF
TRBJ1-1 TRBV6-5 - - TGTGCCAGCAGTTACTCGAAAACCACTGAAGCTTTCTTT CASSYSKTTEAFF
TRBJ1-1 TRBV9 - - TGTGCCAGCAGCGCAACCCAGACTGGCACTGAAGCTTTCTTT CASSATQTGTEAFF
TRBJ1-2 TRBV10-2 - - TGCGCCAGCGTCGGCCAGGGGCTTGGCTATGGCTACACCTTC CASVGQGLGYGYTF
TRBJ2-1 TRBV9 - TRBD2 TGTGCCAGCAGCGTAGGATCCCGGGGGGGCGGGAATGAGCAGTTCTTC CASSVGSRGGGNEQFF
TRBJ1-2 TRBV27 - - TGTGCCAGCTCAGACGGGGGGCGCTATGGCTACACCTTC CASSDGGRYGYTF
TRBJ1-6 TRBV5-6 - TRBD1 TGTGCCAGCAGCTTTATACAGGGGTATTCACCCCTCCACTTT CASSFIQGYSPLHF
TRBJ2-1 TRBV30 - - TGTGCCGGCCGGGACGGCAGCTCCTACAATGAGCAGTTCTTC CAGRDGSSYNEQFF
TRBJ2-1 TRBV24-1 - - TGTGCCACCAGTGACCCCACTGGAGGGTCCCACAATGAGCAGTTCTTC CATSDPTGGSHNEQFF
TRBJ1-5 TRBV30 - - TGTGCCTGGAGTACCCAAGGGACCAATCAGCCCCAGCATTTT CAWSTQGTNQPQHF
TRBJ1-6 TRBV6-1 - - TGTGCCAGCAGTGAAAATCTAGGGTTGGGTTCACCCCTCCACTTT CASSENLGLGSPLHF
TRBJ1-3 TRBV4-1 - - TGCGCCAGCAGCCAAGAGTCTGCCGGAAACACCATATATTTT CASSQESAGNTIYF
TRBJ1-5 TRBV6-6 - TRBD1 TGTGCCAGCACAAAGGGGGCGCCGGGTCAGCCCCAGCATTTT CASTKGAPGQPQHF
TRBJ1-2 TRBV5-1 - - TGCGCCAGCAGCTTGGCCGTGAAGGGTGGCTACACCTTC CASSLAVKGGYTF
TRBJ2-7 TRBV7-2 - - TGTGCCAGCAGCTTATATAGCGCCTCCTACGAGCAGTACTTC CASSLYSASYEQYF
TRBJ1-1 TRBV6-5 - - TGTGCCAGCAGAGAGATTATGAACACTGAAGCTTTCTTT CASREIMNTEAFF
TRBJ1-2 TRBV2 once - TGTGCCAGCAGTGAGTCGTCGGAATATGGCTACACCTTC CASSESSEYGYTF
TRBJ2-1 TRBV24-1 - TRBD1 TGTGCCACCAGTGAGGGACAGAAGCAGTTCTTC CATSEGQKQFF
TRBJ2-7 TRBV7-9 - - TGTGCCAGCAGCTTAGACGGGGTCGAGCAGTACTTC CASSLDGVEQYF
TRBJ2-1 TRBV7-6 - TRBD2 TGTGCCAGCAGCTTAGATAGTTACGGGGGGGCGGAGATTTTCTTC CASSLDSYGGAEIFF
TRBJ2-2 TRBV13 - - TGTGCCAGCAGCTTAGGGGGAACTATGAACACCGGGGAGCTGTTTTTT CASSLGGTMNTGELFF
TRBJ2-2 TRBV3-1/TRBV3-2 - TRBD2 TGTGCCAGCAGCCTAGTCCCTAGCGGGTGGACCGGGGAGCTGTTTTTT CASSLVPSGWTGELFF
TRBJ2-3 TRBV19 - TRBD1 TGTGCCAGTAGTACAGGACAGGGATGGACAGATACGCAGTATTTT CASSTGQGWTDTQYF
TRBJ1-1 TRBV19 - - TGTGCCAGTAGTACCTTGGGTCCGTACACTGAAGCTTTCTTT CASSTLGPYTEAFF
TRBJ1-2 TRBV24-1 - - TGTGCCACCAGTGATTTGCCGGGGGATGGCTACACCTTC CATSDLPGDGYTF
TRBJ1-6 TRBV18 - - TGTGCCAGCTCACCTTCGGGCCTTAGCTCCTATAATTCACCCCTCCACTTT CASSPSGLSSYNSPLHF
TRBJ2-2 TRBV30 - - TGTGCCTGGAGTGTGAGACTAGAGAACACCGGGGAGCTGTTTTTT CAWSVRLENTGELFF
TRBJ2-1 TRBV10-2 - - TGCGCCAGCAGTGAATTTTTGAGCTCCTACAATGAGCAGTTCTTC CASSEFLSSYNEQFF
TRBJ1-6 TRBV19 once TRBD1 TGTGCCACCGGACAGGGTAACTATAATTCACCCCTCCACTTT CATGQGNYNSPLHF
TRBJ1-4 TRBV5-1 few - TGCGCCAGCAGCTTGCGCTACTCTGAGGGCGAAAAACTGTTTTTT CASSLRYSEGEKLFF
TRBJ2-1 TRBV5-4 - - TGTGCCAGCAGCTCGACCCCTTGGGATGAGCAGTTCTTC CASSSTPWDEQFF
TRBJ2-3 TRBV5-1 - TRBD2 TGCGCCAGCAGCTCCATTCCGGGACTAGCGGGGACAGATACGCAGTATTTT CASSSIPGLAGTDTQYF
TRBJ1-1 TRBV6-6 - - TGTGCCAGCAGTCAAAGGGTGAGCACTGAAGCTTTCTTT CASSQRVSTEAFF
TRBJ1-3 TRBV10-3 - TRBD1 TGTGCCATCAGTGACTCCGACAGGGGAGGCTCTGGAAACACCATATATTTT CAISDSDRGGSGNTIYF
TRBJ1-2 TRBV9 - - TGTGCCAGCAGCCCGATGGAGAGGGGCTATGGCTACACCTTC CASSPMERGYGYTF
TRBJ2-1 TRBV11-2 - TRBD2 TGTGCCAGCAGCCTCCCCCCCGGCGGGGGGGCTTGGAATGAGCAGTTCTTC CASSLPPGGGAWNEQFF
TRBJ2-7 TRBV12-3/TRBV12-4 - TRBD2 TGTGCCTCTACCCTGGCGGGGGCCTACGAGCAGTACTTC CASTLAGAYEQYF
TRBJ1-6 TRBV12-3/TRBV12-4 - - TGTGCCAGCAGGGACAACGGGGATTCACCCCTCCACTTT CASRDNGDSPLHF
TRBJ2-1 TRBV19 - - TGTGCCAGTAGTATAGGGGACAACAATGAGCAGTTCTTC CASSIGDNNEQFF
TRBJ2-1 TRBV24-1 - TRBD2 TGTGCCACCTCCGGGACTAGCGGGGGGGGGTACAATGAGCAGTTCTTC CATSGTSGGGYNEQFF
TRBJ1-5 TRBV7-2 - - TGTGCCAGCAGCCCGACAGGTTCGAGCAATCAGCCCCAGCATTTT CASSPTGSSNQPQHF
TRBJ2-4 TRBV14 - - TGTGCCAGCAGCCAAGGGGGGTACGCCAAAAACATTCAGTACTTC CASSQGGYAKNIQYF
TRBJ2-3 TRBV6-2/TRBV6-3 - TRBD1 TGTGCCAGCAGTAGGACAGGGGAAGGAGATACGCAGTATTTT CASSRTGEGDTQYF